This T cell receptor beta chain was documented in a study of cytomegalovirus exposure and HLA in healthy donors. Study results and limitations: The number of N-insertions in an Asian-associated ancestry cluster was reportedly below the roughly 620-donor mean in a later analysis. Several of the most significant clusters appeared linked to common viral pathogens, based on a later analysis.

This clone came up a few times. Its antigen is undetermined. 13 Jbeta primers and 60 Vbeta primers were used for the PCR. Sequencing used immunoSEQ multiplex PCR; TCRdb keeps in-frame clones, though not all of them. The sample lists about 130,000 clones; approximately 80% were seen once. Germline values: CDR1 SGHTA, CDR2 FQGTGA. Trimming took off 4 bases at V and 6 bases at J, with 6 bases between the two ends. CDR3 size: 12 residues. The chain employs TRBV7-3 and TRBJ2-2; no clear D gene. This receptor was taken from a man aged 45-60 years in good health and CMV-seronegative. The material sequenced was PBMCs. This CDR3 reads CASSSSPGELFF. The CDR3 DNA follows: TGTGCCAGCAGCTCCTCCCCCGGGGAGCTGTTTTTT.